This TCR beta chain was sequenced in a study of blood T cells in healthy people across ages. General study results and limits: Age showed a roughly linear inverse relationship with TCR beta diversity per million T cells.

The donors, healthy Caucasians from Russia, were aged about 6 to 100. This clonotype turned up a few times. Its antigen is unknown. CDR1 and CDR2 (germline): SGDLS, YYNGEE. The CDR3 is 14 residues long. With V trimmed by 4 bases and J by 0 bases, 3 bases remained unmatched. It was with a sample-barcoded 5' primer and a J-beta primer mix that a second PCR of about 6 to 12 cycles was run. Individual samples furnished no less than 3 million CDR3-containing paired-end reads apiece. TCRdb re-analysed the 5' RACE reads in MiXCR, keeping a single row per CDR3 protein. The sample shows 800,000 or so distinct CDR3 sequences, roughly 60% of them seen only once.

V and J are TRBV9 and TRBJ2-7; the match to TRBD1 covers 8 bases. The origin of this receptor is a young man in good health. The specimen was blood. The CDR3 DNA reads TGTGCCAGCAGCCCGGGACAGGACTCCTACGAGCAGTACTTC. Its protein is CASSPGQDSYEQYF. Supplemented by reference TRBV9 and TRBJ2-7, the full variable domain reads DSGVTQTPKHLITATGQRVTLRCSPRSGDLSVYWYQQSLDQGLQFLIQYYNGEERAKGNILERFSAQQFPDLHSELNLSSLELGDSALYFCASSPGQDSYEQYFGPGTRLTVT.